The subject of this entry is one TCR beta chain. The antigen is not known. Germline CDR1 is LNHNV and CDR2 is YYDKDF (reference sequence). This CDR3 comprises 15 residues. The trim removed 3 bases at V and 5 bases at J, leaving 9 bases unmatched. Use of 60 Vbeta and 13 Jbeta primers characterized the PCR. The method was immunoSEQ multiplex PCR; TCRdb's version includes in-frame clones alone and lacks a portion of them. The sample holds fewer than 130,000 clones, roughly 71% seen once. The data stem from a study of cytomegalovirus exposure and HLA in healthy donors. Study-level findings and limits: Later analysis showed most CMV-associated TCR beta chains appearing HLA-restricted.

This TCR was sampled from a man aged 35-49 years in good health and CMV-seropositive. Sequencing was done on a sample of PBMCs. This chain uses TRBV15 with TRBJ2-5; 7 nucleotides agree with TRBD2. The CDR3 here is CATSSGQGGLETQYF. The CDR3 nucleotides read TGTGCCACCAGCAGCGGTCAGGGAGGGCTGGAGACCCAGTACTTC.